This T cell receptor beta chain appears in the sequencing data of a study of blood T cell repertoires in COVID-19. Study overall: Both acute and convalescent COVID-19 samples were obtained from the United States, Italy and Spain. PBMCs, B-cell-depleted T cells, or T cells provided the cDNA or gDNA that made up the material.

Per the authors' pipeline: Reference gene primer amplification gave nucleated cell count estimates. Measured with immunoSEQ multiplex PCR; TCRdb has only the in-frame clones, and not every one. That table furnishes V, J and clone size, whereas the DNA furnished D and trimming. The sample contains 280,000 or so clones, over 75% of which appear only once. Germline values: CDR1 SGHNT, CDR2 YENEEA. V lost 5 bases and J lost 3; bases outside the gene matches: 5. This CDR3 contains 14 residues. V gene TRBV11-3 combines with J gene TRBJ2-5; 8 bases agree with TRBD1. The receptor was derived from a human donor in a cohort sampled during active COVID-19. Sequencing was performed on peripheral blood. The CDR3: CASSRRGPEETQYF. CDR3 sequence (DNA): TGTGCCAGCAGCCGCAGGGGGCCCGAAGAGACCCAGTACTTC.